Each of the 12 T cell receptor beta chains below was sequenced from the same sample in a study of cytomegalovirus exposure and HLA in healthy donors. The primer mix had 60 Vbeta and 13 Jbeta primers. The table came from immunoSEQ multiplex PCR; TCRdb's copy has only in-frame clones and leaves some out. The table counts over 100,000 clones; approximately 6.8% lies in the top ten. The source material was PBMCs. The source of these receptors is a man in his forties in good health and CMV-seropositive.

The rearrangement uses TRBV10-1 and TRBJ2-5; 9 bases are a match to TRBD2. V gave up 0 bases and J gave up 7 bases; unmatched junction bases: 9. CDR3 length: 16 residues. Germline CDR1 WNHNN, CDR2 SYGVQD (reference sequence). The CDR3 protein is CASSESTPSGKGTQYF. The CDR3, as DNA: TGCGCCAGCAGTGAGTCGACTCCTAGCGGGAAGGGGACCCAGTACTTC.

V gene TRBV15 combines with J gene TRBJ1-1; 8 positions match TRBD1. In germline, CDR1 is LNHNV, CDR2 YYDKDF (reference sequence). Trimming cost V 2 bases and J 5 bases; bases outside gene matches: 7. The CDR3 sequence is 15 residues long. The CDR3 region is CATSRQVTGVTEAFF. CDR3 in DNA: TGTGCCACCAGCAGACAGGTGACAGGGGTGACTGAAGCTTTCTTT.

J is TRBJ2-2 and V is TRBV7-9, with 7 bases lining up with TRBD1. Losses at the gene ends were 11 bases for V and 4 bases for J; bases not matched to a gene: 7. From germline, CDR1 is SEHNR and CDR2 FQNEAQ (reference sequence). CDR3 length: 13 residues. This chain's CDR3 is CAPGQSTTGELFF. In DNA form, the CDR3 reads TGTGCCCCGGGACAGTCGACCACCGGGGAGCTGTTTTTT.

The genes are TRBV18 and TRBJ2-7; D is perhaps TRBD2 (6 bases). CDR3 length equals 15 residues. The V end lost 0 bases, the J end lost 2 bases, and 11 bases lay between the germline ends. Germline loops: CDR1 KGHSH, CDR2 LQKENI. CDR3 sequence (DNA): TGTGCCAGCTCACCACCGAACGGGAGAACCTACGAGCAGTACTTC. Amino acid sequence: CASSPPNGRTYEQYF.

The chain combines TRBV28 with TRBJ2-2; TRBD1 matches 9 bases. V dropped 6 bases and J dropped 2; count of bases not matched to a gene: 13. The CDR3 contains 18 residues. From germline, CDR1 is MDHEN and CDR2 SYDVKM. CDR3 sequence reads: CASSGRDRVGVNTGELFF. For the CDR3, the DNA is TGTGCCAGCAGCGGCCGGGACAGGGTAGGGGTAAACACCGGGGAGCTGTTTTTT.

The V gene is TRBV6-5, the J gene TRBJ1-5, with a tentative D call TRBD1 (5 bases). Looked up from germline, CDR1 is MNHEY and CDR2 is SVGAGI. This CDR3 is built from 15 residues. V lost 0 bases, J lost 4 bases, and 10 bases lay in between. The CDR3 nucleotides read TGTGCCAGCAGTTACTCTAGGACACTTAATCAGCCCCAGCATTTT. The encoded protein is CASSYSRTLNQPQHF.

The rearrangement uses TRBV9 and TRBJ2-7; TRBD2 aligns across 12 bases. The CDR3 has 16 amino acids. Germline V gene lookup returns CDR1 SGDLS and CDR2 YYNGEE. V shed 0 bases and J 0 bases; nucleotides not matched to a gene: 1. In nucleotides, the CDR3 is TGTGCCAGCAGCGTAGGACTAGCGGGAGACTCCTACGAGCAGTACTTC. Protein sequence: CASSVGLAGDSYEQYF.

The chain is built from TRBV28 and TRBJ1-2; 7 positions match TRBD1. V was pared by 3 bases and J by 4 bases, with 2 bases of the junction left unmatched. Germline V gene data show CDR1 as MDHEN and CDR2 as SYDVKM. The CDR3 is 13 residues long. The CDR3 spells CASSFGTVYGYTF. The CDR3 nucleotides read TGTGCCAGCAGTTTTGGGACAGTCTATGGCTACACCTTC.

The genes are TRBV19 and TRBJ1-1; D is unresolved. Trimming cost V 3 bases and J 7 bases, with 12 bases left between them. The germline gives CDR1 LNHDA, CDR2 SQIVND (reference sequence). The CDR3 runs to 13 residues. CDR3 sequence reads: CASSIWGVDEAFF. In nucleotides, the CDR3 is TGTGCCAGTAGTATTTGGGGAGTAGATGAAGCTTTCTTT.

The chain has TRBV7-3 and TRBJ2-1, with D hard to call. The V end lost 1 base, the J end lost 4 bases, and 11 bases lay between the germline ends. The CDR3 is 15 amino acids. In germline, CDR1 is SGHTA, CDR2 FQGTGA. The CDR3 region is CASSLIAAQYNEQFF. The CDR3 DNA sequence: TGTGCCAGCAGCTTAATTGCGGCCCAATACAATGAGCAGTTCTTC. The full variable domain, its missing parts supplied by reference TRBV7-3 and TRBJ2-1, is GAGVSQTPSNKVTEKGKYVELRCDPISGHTALYWYRQSLGQGPEFLIYFQGTGAADDSGLPNDRFFAVRPEGSVSTLKIQRTERGDSAVYLCASSLIAAQYNEQFFGPGTRLTVL.

The chain links TRBV10-3 to TRBJ1-1, with 9 bases fitting TRBD1. V lost 7 bases and J lost 5; bases outside the gene matches: 5. CDR3 size: 13 residues. Germline assignment: CDR1 ENHRY and CDR2 SYGVKD. CDR3 bases: TGTGCCATCAACGGACAGGGGAGGACTGAAGCTTTCTTT. It is translated as CAINGQGRTEAFF.

The J gene is TRBJ2-1, the V gene TRBV5-1, with 7 bases aligning to TRBD2. There are 15 residues in the CDR3. V was pared by 6 bases and J by 4 bases, with 10 bases of the junction left unmatched. CDR1 is SGHRS and CDR2 is YFSETQ in the germline V gene. The CDR3 nucleotides read TGCGCCAGCACTGGGACTACCGGCAATTACAATGAGCAGTTCTTC. Encoded protein: CASTGTTGNYNEQFF.